The 11 T cell receptor beta chains given below trace back to one sample, sequenced in a study of beta chain features in type 1 diabetes. Expressed TCRB transcripts were sequenced because the entire RNA isolate underwent reverse transcription. Profiled with immunoSEQ multiplex PCR; TCRdb holds only in-frame clones, not every one. The sample yields about 160,000 clones, about 8.5% seen once. The sequenced material came from central memory CD4+ T cells from blood. Source of these receptors: a man younger than 30 in good health.

This clone turned up a few times. This chain links TRBV7-2 with TRBJ2-5, with 10 positions matching TRBD2. The CDR3 spans 14 residues. Trimming at V came to 5 bases and at J to 7 bases, leaving 7 bases not matched to a gene. Germline lookup yields CDR1 SGHTA and CDR2 FQGNSA. The CDR3 sequence: CASSASGGGWTQYF. The CDR3, as DNA: TGTGCCAGCAGCGCTAGCGGGGGAGGATGGACCCAGTACTTC.

The V gene is TRBV25-1, the J gene TRBJ1-2; D is possibly TRBD1 (6 bases). CDR1 MGHDK and CDR2 SYGVNS come from the germline V gene. V gave up 6 bases and J gave up 1 base, with 12 bases separating them. This CDR3 region has 14 residues. CDR3 in amino acids: CASSGGAFNYGYTF. CDR3 in DNA: TGTGCCAGCAGCGGGGGGGCCTTTAACTATGGCTACACCTTC.

This clone was observed a few times. The chain combines TRBV19 with TRBJ1-1, with 8 bases that match TRBD1. The CDR3 length is 16 residues. J was trimmed by 1 base and V by 3 bases; bases with no gene match: 7. Germline-derived CDR1 and CDR2 are LNHDA and SQIVND (reference sequence). This chain's CDR3 is CASSIDIGQGNTEAFF. DNA of the CDR3: TGTGCCAGTAGTATCGACATAGGACAGGGGAACACTGAAGCTTTCTTT.

The chain has TRBV30 and TRBJ1-1; the D is unclear. Trimming cost V 6 bases and J 4 bases, with 21 bases left between them. Germline V CDR1 and CDR2: GTSNPN, SVGIG (reference sequence). The CDR3 runs 15 residues. CDR3 sequence reads: CACTHPRDPPTEAFF. CDR3 coding DNA: TGTGCCTGCACGCACCCACGGGATCCCCCCACTGAAGCTTTCTTT.

The V gene is TRBV28, the J gene TRBJ2-7, with 11 nucleotides matching TRBD1. The J segment lost 1 base and the V segment lost 5 bases, leaving 4 bases of the junction unmatched. CDR1 is MDHEN, CDR2 SYDVKM, per germline. CDR3 length: 15 residues. CDR3 coding DNA: TGTGCCAGCAGTGTCGGGACAGGGGGTTCCTACGAGCAGTACTTC. As protein: CASSVGTGGSYEQYF.

This clone occurred a few times. The chain links TRBV19 to TRBJ1-5; no definite D call. Germline values: CDR1 LNHDA, CDR2 SQIVND (reference sequence). This CDR3 comprises 14 residues. Trimming removed 3 bases from V and 0 bases from J, with 6 bases in between. This CDR3 reads CASSIEDSNQPQHF. The CDR3 bases are TGTGCCAGTAGTATTGAGGATAGCAATCAGCCCCAGCATTTT.

The chain couples TRBV5-1 to TRBJ1-2; D possibly corresponds to TRBD1 (6 bases). The CDR3 consists of 13 residues. In germline, CDR1 is SGHRS, CDR2 YFSETQ. V gave up 0 bases and J gave up 8 bases, with 11 bases separating them. The CDR3 here is CASSLERTDGYTF. The CDR3 region has the DNA TGCGCCAGCAGCTTGGAGAGGACAGACGGCTACACCTTC.

CDR3 protein: CASTGKVAGSVYEQYF. The CDR3 DNA is TGTGCCAGCACCGGTAAGGTCGCAGGGTCGGTCTACGAGCAGTACTTC. This chain links TRBV6-7 with TRBJ2-7, with TRBD1 as a possible D gene (5 bases). TRBV6-7 counts as an open reading frame of uncertain function. V shed 7 bases and J shed 3 bases, with 22 bases lying between them. There are 16 residues in the CDR3.

This clone was counted between two and nine times. The chain is built from TRBV19 and TRBJ2-1; 8 nucleotides align to TRBD2. The V gene end was trimmed by 1 base and the J gene end by 7 bases; junction bases not matched to a gene: 9. Germline loops: CDR1 LNHDA, CDR2 SQIVND (reference sequence). CDR3 length: 16 residues. Written as DNA, the CDR3 is TGTGCCAGTAGTATAGCCTTCCGGGGGGGCCGAAATGAGCAGTTCTTC. Amino acid sequence: CASSIAFRGGRNEQFF.

This clone was detected a few times. The rearrangement uses TRBV7-2 and TRBJ1-1; 9 bases fit TRBD1. V lost 5 bases, J lost 5 bases, and 9 bases stayed unmatched. The CDR3 contains 15 residues. In germline, CDR1 is SGHTA, CDR2 FQGNSA. The CDR3 coding sequence is TGTGCCAGCAGCAGAGTCGGACAGGGGAAGACTGAAGCTTTCTTT. This gives the protein CASSRVGQGKTEAFF.

The table lists this clone with many counts. In nucleotides, the CDR3 is TGTGCCTGGAGCGACAGAACCAATCAGCCCCAGCATTTT. Translation gives CAWSDRTNQPQHF. V is TRBV30 and J is TRBJ1-5; TRBD1 might be the D (5 bases). The length of the CDR3 is 13 residues. Germline CDR1 is GTSNPN and CDR2 is SVGIG (reference sequence). V was cut by 3 bases and J by 3 bases, with 9 bases left in between.